The subject of this entry is one T cell receptor beta chain. What it recognizes is unknown. Trimming stripped 3 bases from V and 3 bases from J, with 13 bases between. Germline V gives CDR1 MNHNS, CDR2 SASEGT. CDR3 length equals 15 residues. The authors incorporated unique molecular identifiers into the TCR beta cDNA libraries. Using its own MiXCR run on the PCR reads, TCRdb lists one record per CDR3 protein. The sample holds about 540,000 distinct CDR3 sequences, roughly 34% seen once. This sample was taken from a study of post-analysis software for immune sequencing data. Findings and caveats of the study: There were five TRBV segments more frequent in patients than controls, and TRBV5-6, TRBV5-1 and TRBV20-1 were among them. F measure grouped same-batch samples tightly together.

The TCR sequence derives from a girl under 18 with multiple sclerosis. Sequenced sample: blood. This rearrangement joins TRBV6-1 to TRBJ2-3, with D perhaps matching TRBD1 (6 bases). The CDR3 sequence: CASSELTGVTDTQYF. CDR3 DNA: TGTGCCAGCAGTGAGTTGACAGGAGTTACAGATACGCAGTATTTT.